The clone carrying this TCR beta chain was counted ten times or more. These data belong to a study of control samples from healthy donors and cancer patients. Only in-frame clones appear in the TCRdb table, and some are missing; sequencing was by immunoSEQ multiplex PCR. The table lists about 250,000 clones, roughly 87% of them singletons. The CDR3 consists of 15 residues. From germline, CDR1 is MNHNS and CDR2 SASEGT. V lost 1 base and J lost 7, with 14 bases in between. The receptor was isolated from a woman in her sixties with lung cancer. The genes are TRBV6-1 and TRBJ1-5; a weak D match, TRBD1 (5 bases). Specimen: PBMCs. Here the CDR3 DNA reads TGTGCCAGCAGTGAAGTAGGGCAGGGCGGCCAGCCCCAGCATTTT. Translated, it gives CASSEVGQGGQPQHF.